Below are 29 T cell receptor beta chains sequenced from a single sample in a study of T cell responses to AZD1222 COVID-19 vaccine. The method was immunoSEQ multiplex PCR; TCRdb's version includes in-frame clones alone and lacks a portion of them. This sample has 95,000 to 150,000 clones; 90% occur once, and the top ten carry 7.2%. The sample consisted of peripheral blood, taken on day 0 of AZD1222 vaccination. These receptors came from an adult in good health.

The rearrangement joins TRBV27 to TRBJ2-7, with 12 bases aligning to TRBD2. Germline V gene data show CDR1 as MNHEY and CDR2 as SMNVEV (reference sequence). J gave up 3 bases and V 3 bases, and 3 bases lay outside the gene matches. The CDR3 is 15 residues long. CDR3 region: CASSFSGLAGYEQYF. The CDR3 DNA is TGTGCCAGCAGTTTCTCGGGACTAGCGGGCTACGAGCAGTACTTC.

CDR3 sequence: CASSVEQGSGELFF. The CDR3 nucleotides are TGTGCCAGCAGCGTAGAACAGGGGTCCGGGGAGCTGTTTTTT. This rearrangement joins TRBV9 to TRBJ2-2, with 7 positions matching TRBD1. The V gene end was trimmed by 0 bases and the J gene end by 6 bases; junction bases not matched to a gene: 2. The CDR3 runs to 14 residues. Per the germline V gene, CDR1 is SGDLS and CDR2 is YYNGEE.

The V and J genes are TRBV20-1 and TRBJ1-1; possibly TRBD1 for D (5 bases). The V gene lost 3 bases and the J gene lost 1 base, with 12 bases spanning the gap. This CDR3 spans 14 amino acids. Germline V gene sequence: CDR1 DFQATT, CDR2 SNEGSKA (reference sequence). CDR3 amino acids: CSASGTAGNTEAFF. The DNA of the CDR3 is TGCAGTGCTAGTGGGACCGCGGGGAACACTGAAGCTTTCTTT.

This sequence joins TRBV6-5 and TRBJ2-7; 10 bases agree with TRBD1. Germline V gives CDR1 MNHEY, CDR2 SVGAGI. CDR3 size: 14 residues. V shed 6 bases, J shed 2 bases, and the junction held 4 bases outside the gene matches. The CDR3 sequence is CASSRGQGAYEQYF. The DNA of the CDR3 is TGTGCCAGCAGCCGTGGACAGGGGGCCTACGAGCAGTACTTC.

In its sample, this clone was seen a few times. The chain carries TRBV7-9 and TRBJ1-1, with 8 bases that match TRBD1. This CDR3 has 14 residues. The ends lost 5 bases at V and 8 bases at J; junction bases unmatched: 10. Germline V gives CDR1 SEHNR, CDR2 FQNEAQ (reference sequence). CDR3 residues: CASSALTGDREAFF. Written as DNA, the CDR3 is TGTGCCAGCAGCGCCCTGACCGGGGACAGGGAAGCTTTCTTT.

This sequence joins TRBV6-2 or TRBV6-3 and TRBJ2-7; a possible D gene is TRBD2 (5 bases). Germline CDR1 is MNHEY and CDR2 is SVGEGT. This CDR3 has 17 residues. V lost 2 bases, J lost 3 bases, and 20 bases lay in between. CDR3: CASSYPIRARAGYEQYF. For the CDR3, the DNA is TGTGCCAGCAGTTACCCCATTCGCGCGCGCGCGGGCTACGAGCAGTACTTC.

CDR3 nucleotide sequence: TGCGCCAGCAGTGGGCCCTCCCGCGTCCTGACTTTC. This gives the protein CASSGPSRVLTF. The chain is built from TRBV10-1 and TRBJ2-6; no clear D. CDR1 is WNHNN and CDR2 is SYGVQD in the germline V gene (reference sequence). Trimming took off 4 bases at V and 12 bases at J, with 10 bases between the two ends. This CDR3 has 12 residues.

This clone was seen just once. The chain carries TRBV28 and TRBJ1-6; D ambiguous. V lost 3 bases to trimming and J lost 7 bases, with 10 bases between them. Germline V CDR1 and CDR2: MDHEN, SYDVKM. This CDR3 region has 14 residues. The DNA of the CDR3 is TGTGCCAGCAGTTTCGGCGGCGGAAATTCACCCCTCCACTTT. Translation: CASSFGGGNSPLHF.

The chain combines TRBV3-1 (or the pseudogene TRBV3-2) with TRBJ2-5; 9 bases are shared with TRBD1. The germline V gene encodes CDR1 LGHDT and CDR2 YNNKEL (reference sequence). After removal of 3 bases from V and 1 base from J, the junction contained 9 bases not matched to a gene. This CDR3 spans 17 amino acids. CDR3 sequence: CASSHYPGQGSQETQYF. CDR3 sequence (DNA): TGTGCCAGCAGCCATTACCCGGGACAGGGCTCCCAAGAGACCCAGTACTTC.

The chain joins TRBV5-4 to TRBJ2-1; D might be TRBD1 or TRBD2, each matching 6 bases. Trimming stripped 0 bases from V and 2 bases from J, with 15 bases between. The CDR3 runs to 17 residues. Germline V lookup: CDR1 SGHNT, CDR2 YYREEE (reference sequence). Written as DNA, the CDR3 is TGTGCCAGCAGCTTGGCCAGGGGACTCCAAACCTACAATGAGCAGTTCTTC. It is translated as CASSLARGLQTYNEQFF.

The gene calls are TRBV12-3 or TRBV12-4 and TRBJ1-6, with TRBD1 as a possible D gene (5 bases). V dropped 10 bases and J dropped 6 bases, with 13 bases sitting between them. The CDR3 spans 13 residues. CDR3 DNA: TGTGCCACAATTCAGGGATCTAATTCACCCCTCCACTTT. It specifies CATIQGSNSPLHF.

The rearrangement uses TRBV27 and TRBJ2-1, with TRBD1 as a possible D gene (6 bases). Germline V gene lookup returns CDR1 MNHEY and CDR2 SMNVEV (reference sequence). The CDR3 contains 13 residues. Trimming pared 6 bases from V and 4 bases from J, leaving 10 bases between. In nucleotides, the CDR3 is TGTGCCAGCAGATTTACAGGGTACAATGAGCAGTTCTTC. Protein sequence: CASRFTGYNEQFF.

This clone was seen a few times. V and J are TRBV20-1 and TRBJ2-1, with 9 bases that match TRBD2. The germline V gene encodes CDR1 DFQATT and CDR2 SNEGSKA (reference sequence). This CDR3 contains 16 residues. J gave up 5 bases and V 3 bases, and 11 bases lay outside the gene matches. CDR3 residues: CSASPIAGEVNNEQFF. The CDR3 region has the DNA TGCAGTGCTAGTCCAATAGCGGGAGAAGTCAACAATGAGCAGTTCTTC.

CDR3 nucleotide sequence: TGTGCCAGCAAGGGTGGCTCCTACGAGCAGTACTTC. It encodes CASKGGSYEQYF. V gene TRBV12-3 or TRBV12-4 combines with J gene TRBJ2-7; D ambiguous. The CDR3 sequence is 12 residues long. Trimming stripped 7 bases from V and 0 bases from J, with 7 bases between.

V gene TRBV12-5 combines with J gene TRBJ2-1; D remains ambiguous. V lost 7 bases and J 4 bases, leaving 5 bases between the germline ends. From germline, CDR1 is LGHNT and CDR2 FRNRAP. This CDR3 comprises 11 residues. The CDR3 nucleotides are TGTGCTAGTGTTTGGTACAATGAGCAGTTCTTC. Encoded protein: CASVWYNEQFF. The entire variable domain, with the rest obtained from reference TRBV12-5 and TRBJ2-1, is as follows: DARVTQTPRHKVTEMGQEVTMRCQPILGHNTVFWYRQTMMQGLELLAYFRNRAPLDDSGMPKDRFSAEMPDATLATLKIQPSEPRDSAVYFCASVWYNEQFFGPGTRLTVL.

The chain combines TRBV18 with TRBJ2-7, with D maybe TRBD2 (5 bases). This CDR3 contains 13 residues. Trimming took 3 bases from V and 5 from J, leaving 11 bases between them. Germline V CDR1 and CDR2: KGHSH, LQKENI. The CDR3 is CASSPQTRDEQYF. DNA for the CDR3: TGTGCCAGCTCACCTCAAACGCGGGACGAGCAGTACTTC. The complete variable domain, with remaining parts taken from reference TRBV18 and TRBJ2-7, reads NAGVMQNPRHLVRRRGQEARLRCSPMKGHSHVYWYRQLPEEGLKFMVYLQKENIIDESGMPKERFSAEFPKEGPSILRIQQVVRGDSAAYFCASSPQTRDEQYFGPGTRLTVT.

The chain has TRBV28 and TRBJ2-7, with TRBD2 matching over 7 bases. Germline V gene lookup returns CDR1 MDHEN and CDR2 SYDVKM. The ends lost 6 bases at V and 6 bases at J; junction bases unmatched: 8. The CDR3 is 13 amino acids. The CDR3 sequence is CASSNSGTIEQYF. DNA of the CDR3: TGTGCCAGCAGCAACTCCGGGACTATCGAGCAGTACTTC.

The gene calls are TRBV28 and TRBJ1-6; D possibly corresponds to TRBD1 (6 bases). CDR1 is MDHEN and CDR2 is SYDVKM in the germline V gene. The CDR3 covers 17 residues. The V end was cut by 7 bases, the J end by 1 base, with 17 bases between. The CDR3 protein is CASNRAGAASYNSPLHF. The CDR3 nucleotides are TGTGCCAGCAACCGAGCGGGGGCCGCATCCTATAATTCACCCCTCCACTTT.

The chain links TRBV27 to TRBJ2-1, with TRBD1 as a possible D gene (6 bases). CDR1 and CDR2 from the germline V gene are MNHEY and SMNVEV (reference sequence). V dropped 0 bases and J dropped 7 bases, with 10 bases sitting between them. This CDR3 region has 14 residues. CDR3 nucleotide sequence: TGTGCCAGCAGTTTATCGTGGGGGCTTAATGAGCAGTTCTTC. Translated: CASSLSWGLNEQFF.

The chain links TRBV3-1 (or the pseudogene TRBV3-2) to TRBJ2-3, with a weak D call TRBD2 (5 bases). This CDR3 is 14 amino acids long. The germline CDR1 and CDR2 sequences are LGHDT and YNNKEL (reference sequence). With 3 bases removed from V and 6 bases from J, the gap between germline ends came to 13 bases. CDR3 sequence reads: CASSQEAVRDTQYF. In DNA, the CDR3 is TGTGCCAGCAGCCAGGAAGCGGTTAGGGATACGCAGTATTTT.

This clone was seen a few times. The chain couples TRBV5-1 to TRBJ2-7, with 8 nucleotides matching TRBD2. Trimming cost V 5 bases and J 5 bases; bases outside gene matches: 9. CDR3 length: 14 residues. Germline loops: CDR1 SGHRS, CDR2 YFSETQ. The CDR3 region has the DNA TGCGCCAGCAGAGTAGCGGGGCCTTGGGACGAGCAGTACTTC. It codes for CASRVAGPWDEQYF.

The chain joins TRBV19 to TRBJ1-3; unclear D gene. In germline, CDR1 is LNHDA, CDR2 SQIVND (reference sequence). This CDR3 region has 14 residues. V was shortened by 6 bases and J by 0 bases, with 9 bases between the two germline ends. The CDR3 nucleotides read TGTGCCAGTAGCACAGAAAGCTCTGGAAACACCATATATTTT. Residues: CASSTESSGNTIYF.

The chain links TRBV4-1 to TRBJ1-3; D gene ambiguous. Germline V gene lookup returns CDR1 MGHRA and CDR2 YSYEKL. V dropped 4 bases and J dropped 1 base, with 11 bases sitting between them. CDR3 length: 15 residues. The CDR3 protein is CASSPLTRSGNTIYF. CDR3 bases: TGCGCCAGCAGCCCCTTGACCCGATCTGGAAACACCATATATTTT.

CDR3: CASRRDSLETQYF. The CDR3 DNA sequence: TGTGCCAGCCGCCGGGACAGCTTGGAGACCCAGTACTTC. The V call is TRBV12-3 or TRBV12-4, the J call TRBJ2-5; 7 nucleotides match TRBD1. Unmatched junction bases numbered 8, after V lost 8 bases and J lost 5 bases. The CDR3 sequence is 13 residues long.

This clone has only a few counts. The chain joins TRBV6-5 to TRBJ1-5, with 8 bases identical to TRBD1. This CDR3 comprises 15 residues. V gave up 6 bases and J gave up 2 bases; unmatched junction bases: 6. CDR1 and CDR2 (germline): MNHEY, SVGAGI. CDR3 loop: CASRQLGQGNQPQHF. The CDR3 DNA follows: TGTGCCAGCAGACAACTGGGACAGGGCAATCAGCCCCAGCATTTT.

The CDR3 here is CSARADSEAFF. CDR3 DNA: TGCAGTGCTAGGGCGGACAGTGAAGCTTTCTTT. The chain couples TRBV20-1 to TRBJ1-1; D might be TRBD1 (6 bases). V lost 3 bases, J lost 7 bases, and 9 bases lay in between. This CDR3 has 11 amino acids. In germline, CDR1 is DFQATT, CDR2 SNEGSKA (reference sequence).

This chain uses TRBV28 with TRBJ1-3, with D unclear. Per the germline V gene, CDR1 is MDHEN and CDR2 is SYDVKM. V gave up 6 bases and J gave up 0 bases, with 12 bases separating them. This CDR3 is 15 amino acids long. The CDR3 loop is CASSMTVSSGNTIYF. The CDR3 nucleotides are TGTGCCAGCAGCATGACGGTGTCCTCTGGAAACACCATATATTTT.

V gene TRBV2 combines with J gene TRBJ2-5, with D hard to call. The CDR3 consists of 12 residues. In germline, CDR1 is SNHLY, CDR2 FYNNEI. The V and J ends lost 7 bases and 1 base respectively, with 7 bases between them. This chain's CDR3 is CASKPPQETQYF. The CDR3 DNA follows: TGTGCCAGCAAGCCCCCCCAAGAGACCCAGTACTTC.

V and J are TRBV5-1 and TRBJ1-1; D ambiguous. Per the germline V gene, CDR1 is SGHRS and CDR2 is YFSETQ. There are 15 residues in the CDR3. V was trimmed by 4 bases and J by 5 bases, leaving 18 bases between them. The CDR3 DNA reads TGCGCCAGCAGCCCGGACGGCCAGGTATATACTGAAGCTTTCTTT. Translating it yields CASSPDGQVYTEAFF.